The entry below gives a single T cell receptor beta chain sequence along with its context. The antigen remains undetermined. These data originate in a study of CD8+CD57+ T cells in acquired aplastic anemia. About the research overall: DNA recovered from sorted CD4+ and CD8+ cells had a mean of approximately 3.5 ug.

TCR beta VDJ and CDR3 profiling used genomic DNA as template. TCRdb reprocessed the reads with MiXCR, giving one entry per CDR3 protein. In the table there are approximately 250,000 distinct CDR3 sequences, 82% of which are singletons. Overall study results and limits: Both patients and controls carried the same twenty-nine CD8+ CDR3 sequences.

Patients who underwent sequencing had shown CD8+CD57+ cell expansion by flow cytometry. Every patient had severe acquired aplastic anemia. There was no therapy given to any patient before the blood sampling took place. The CDR3 runs 14 residues. Germline V gene data show CDR1 as LNHNV and CDR2 as YYDKDF (reference sequence). V was cut by 1 base and J by 5 bases, with 11 bases left in between. The chain joins TRBV15 to TRBJ1-2, with D possibly matching TRBD1 (6 bases). The sequence was collected from a human donor with aplastic anemia. The sample consisted of sorted CD4+, CD8+, or CD8+CD57+ T cells (not recorded which) from PBMCs. This CDR3 reads CATSRVDRTYGYTF. The CDR3 nucleotides are TGTGCCACCAGCAGAGTCGACAGGACATATGGCTACACCTTC. The complete variable domain, with remaining parts taken from reference TRBV15 and TRBJ1-2, reads DAMVIQNPRYQVTQFGKPVTLSCSQTLNHNVMYWYQQKSSQAPKLLFHYYDKDFNNEADTPDNFQSRRPNTSFCFLDIRSPGLGDTAMYLCATSRVDRTYGYTFGSGTRLTVV.